The 10 T cell receptor beta chains listed next were all sequenced from one sample in a study of Graves' ophthalmopathy and Graves' hyperthyroidism. RNA transcripts provided the template for amplifying TCR beta CDR3 regions. RT-PCR in the first round used HTBI primers; a second-round multiplex PCR followed. A single record per CDR3 protein comes from TCRdb applying MiXCR to the multiplex PCR reads. The sample records some 410,000 distinct CDR3 sequences, around 21% being singletons. Specimen: peripheral blood. The receptor set was obtained from a woman younger than 35 with stable Graves' hyperthyroidism.

The CDR3 sequence: CASSLVGAGEVSQETQYF. Here the CDR3 DNA reads TGTGCCAGCAGCTTAGTGGGGGCGGGAGAGGTGTCGCAAGAGACCCAGTACTTC. The chain joins TRBV11-2 to TRBJ2-5; tentatively, D is TRBD2 (7 bases). The CDR3 covers 18 residues. Trimming pared 1 base from V and 2 bases from J, leaving 20 bases between. Germline-derived CDR1 and CDR2 are SGHAT and FQNNGV. Full variable domain (rest looked up from reference TRBV11-2 and TRBJ2-5): EAGVAQSPRYKIIEKRQSVAFWCNPISGHATLYWYQQILGQGPKLLIQFQNNGVVDDSQLPKDRFSAERLKGVDSTLKIQPAKLEDSAVYLCASSLVGAGEVSQETQYFGPGTRLLVL.

The chain's CDR3 is CASSIVQGPNTEAFF. Here the CDR3 DNA reads TGTGCCAGTAGTATAGTACAGGGCCCGAACACTGAAGCTTTCTTT. The chain links TRBV19 to TRBJ1-1; D is perhaps TRBD1 (6 bases). Looked up from germline, CDR1 is LNHDA and CDR2 is SQIVND (reference sequence). The V end was cut by 1 base, the J end by 1 base, with 10 bases between. This CDR3 comprises 15 residues. The full variable domain, in which reference TRBV19 and TRBJ1-1 provide the parts outside the CDR3, is DGGITQSPKYLFRKEGQNVTLSCEQNLNHDAMYWYRQDPGQGLRLIYYSQIVNDFQKGDIAEGYSVSREKKESFPLTVTSAQKNPTAFYLCASSIVQGPNTEAFFGQGTRLTVV.

This chain joins TRBV6-5 and TRBJ2-5; tentatively, D is TRBD2 (5 bases). The germline V gene encodes CDR1 MNHEY and CDR2 SVGAGI. Trimming shortened V by 10 bases and J by 2 bases, and 11 bases separated the two germline ends. The CDR3 runs 12 residues. The CDR3 DNA sequence: TGTGCCAATTCGAGACTACAAGAGACCCAGTACTTC. Protein sequence: CANSRLQETQYF.

The chain has TRBV10-3 and TRBJ2-7, with D maybe TRBD1 (6 bases). With 8 bases removed from V and 1 base from J, the gap between germline ends came to 15 bases. From germline, CDR1 is ENHRY and CDR2 SYGVKD. The CDR3 loop spans 14 amino acids. For the CDR3, the DNA is TGTGCCATCCCGGGGAAAACAGGGTCCTACGAGCAGTACTTC. It translates to CAIPGKTGSYEQYF.

In its sample, this clonotype was seen many times. This chain links TRBV5-5 with TRBJ2-7; D is perhaps TRBD2 (6 bases). Trimming shortened V by 3 bases and J by 0 bases, and 16 bases separated the two germline ends. In germline, CDR1 is SGHKS, CDR2 YYEKEE (reference sequence). The CDR3 is 16 residues long. The CDR3 is CASSWIGDSFSYEQYF. The CDR3 DNA is TGTGCCAGCAGCTGGATCGGGGACTCCTTCTCCTACGAGCAGTACTTC.

The table lists this clonotype with a few counts. Being one base from a much bigger clone, this may be a read error. The chain recombines TRBV20-1 with TRBJ2-2; tentatively, D is TRBD2 (5 bases). Germline V CDR1 and CDR2: DFQATT, SNEGSKA (reference sequence). The CDR3 totals 11 residues. The CDR3 DNA follows: TGCAGTGCTAGCTACACCGGGGAGCTGTGTTTT. As protein: CSASYTGELCF.

The sample holds many counts of this clonotype. The CDR3 nucleotides read TGTGCCAGCAGTTCTCCGGCGAGCTCCTATAATTCACCCCTCCACTTT. It yields the protein CASSSPASSYNSPLHF. The chain joins TRBV28 to TRBJ1-6, with D hard to call. CDR1 and CDR2 from the germline V gene are MDHEN and SYDVKM. V gave up 4 bases and J gave up 0 bases, with 10 bases separating them. This CDR3 has 16 residues.

This rearrangement joins TRBV5-1 to TRBJ1-1; D perhaps matches TRBD1 (5 bases). Trimming shortened V by 5 bases and J by 1 base, and 12 bases separated the two germline ends. Germline-derived CDR1 and CDR2 are SGHRS and YFSETQ. The CDR3 runs 14 residues. CDR3 region: CASRLGTQNTEAFF. Here the CDR3 DNA reads TGCGCCAGCAGACTGGGGACCCAGAACACTGAAGCTTTCTTT.

For the CDR3, the DNA is TGTGCCAGCAGTTACAGGGGACAGGGGACAGAGACCCAGTACTTC. This sequence encodes CASSYRGQGTETQYF. The V gene is TRBV6-5, the J gene TRBJ2-5, with TRBD1 matching over 10 bases. Per germline, CDR1 MNHEY and CDR2 SVGAGI. The CDR3 spans 15 residues. V shed 2 bases, J shed 4 bases, and the junction held 4 bases outside the gene matches.

This clonotype was seen repeatedly, ten times or more. The rearrangement links TRBV28 to TRBJ1-3; unclear D gene. Between the trimmed V and J ends, which lost 3 bases and 9 bases, there was a span of 12 bases. This CDR3 has 13 residues. Per the germline V gene, CDR1 is MDHEN and CDR2 is SYDVKM. The CDR3 here is CASSFVGFGTIYF. The CDR3 DNA reads as TGTGCCAGCAGTTTTGTGGGATTCGGCACCATATATTTT.